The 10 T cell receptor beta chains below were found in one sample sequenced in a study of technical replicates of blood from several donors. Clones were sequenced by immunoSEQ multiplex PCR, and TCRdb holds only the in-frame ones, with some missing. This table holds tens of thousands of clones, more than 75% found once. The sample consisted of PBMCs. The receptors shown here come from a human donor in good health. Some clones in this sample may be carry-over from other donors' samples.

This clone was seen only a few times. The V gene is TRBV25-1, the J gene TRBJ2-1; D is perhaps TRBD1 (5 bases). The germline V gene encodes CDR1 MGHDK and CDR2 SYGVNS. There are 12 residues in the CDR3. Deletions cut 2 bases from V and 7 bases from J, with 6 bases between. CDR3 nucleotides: TGTGCCAGCAGTGAAAGGGGTAATGAGCAGTTCTTC. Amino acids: CASSERGNEQFF. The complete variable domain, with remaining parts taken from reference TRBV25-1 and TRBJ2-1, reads EADIYQTPRYLVIGTGKKITLECSQTMGHDKMYWYQQDPGMELHLIHYSYGVNSTEKGDLSSESTVSRIRTEHFPLTLESARPSHTSQYLCASSERGNEQFFGPGTRLTVL.

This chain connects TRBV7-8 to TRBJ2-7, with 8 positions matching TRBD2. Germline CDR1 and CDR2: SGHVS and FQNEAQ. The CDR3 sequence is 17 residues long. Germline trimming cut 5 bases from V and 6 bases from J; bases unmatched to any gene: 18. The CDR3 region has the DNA TGTGCCAGCAGCCCCCGGGGCAGCGGGGGTATCGGGGGCGAGCAGTACTTC. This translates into CASSPRGSGGIGGEQYF.

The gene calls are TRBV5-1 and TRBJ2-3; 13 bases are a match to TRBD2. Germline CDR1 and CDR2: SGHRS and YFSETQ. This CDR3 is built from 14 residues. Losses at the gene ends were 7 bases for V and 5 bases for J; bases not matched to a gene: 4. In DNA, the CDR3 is TGCGCCAGCCGGACTAGCGGGAGTGGAGATACGCAGTATTTT. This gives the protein CASRTSGSGDTQYF.

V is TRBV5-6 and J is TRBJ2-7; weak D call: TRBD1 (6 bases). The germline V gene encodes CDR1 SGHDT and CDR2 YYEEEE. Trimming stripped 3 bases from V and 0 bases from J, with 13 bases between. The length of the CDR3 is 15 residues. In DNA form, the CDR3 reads TGTGCCAGCAGCTCAACAGGGACAAGCTCCTACGAGCAGTACTTC. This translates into CASSSTGTSSYEQYF.

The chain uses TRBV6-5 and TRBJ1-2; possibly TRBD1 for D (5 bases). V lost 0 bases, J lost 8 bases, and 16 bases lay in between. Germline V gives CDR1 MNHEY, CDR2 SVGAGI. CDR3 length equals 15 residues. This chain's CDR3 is CASSYSKNRGGGYTF. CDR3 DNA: TGTGCCAGCAGTTACTCGAAAAATAGGGGAGGAGGCTACACCTTC.

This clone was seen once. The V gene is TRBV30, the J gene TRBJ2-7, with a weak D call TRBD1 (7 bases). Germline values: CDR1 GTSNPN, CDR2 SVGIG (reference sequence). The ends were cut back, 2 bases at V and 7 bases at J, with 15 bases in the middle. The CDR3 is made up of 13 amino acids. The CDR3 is CAWSLDRSGEQYF. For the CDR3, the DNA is TGTGCCTGGAGTTTGGACAGGAGCGGGGAGCAGTACTTC. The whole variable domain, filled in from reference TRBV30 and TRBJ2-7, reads SQTIHQWPATLVQPVGSPLSLECTVEGTSNPNLYWYRQAAGRGLQLLFYSVGIGQISSEVPQNLSASRPQDRQFILSSKKLLLSDSGFYLCAWSLDRSGEQYFGPGTRLTVT.

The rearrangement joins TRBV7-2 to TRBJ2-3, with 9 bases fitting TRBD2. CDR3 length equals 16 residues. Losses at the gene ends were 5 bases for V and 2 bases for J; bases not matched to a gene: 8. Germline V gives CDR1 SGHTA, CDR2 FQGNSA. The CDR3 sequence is CASSPKRGENTDTQYF. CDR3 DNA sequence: TGTGCCAGCAGCCCAAAGCGGGGGGAAAACACAGATACGCAGTATTTT.

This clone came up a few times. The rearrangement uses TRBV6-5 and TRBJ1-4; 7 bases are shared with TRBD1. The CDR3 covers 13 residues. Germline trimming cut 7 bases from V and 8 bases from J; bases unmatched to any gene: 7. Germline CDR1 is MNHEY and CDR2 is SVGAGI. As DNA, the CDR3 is TGTGCCAGCAAGGAAGGGGGCGACGAAAAACTGTTTTTT. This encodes CASKEGGDEKLFF.

In DNA form, the CDR3 reads TGTGCCAGCAGCTCGGGAGCGGGTAAGGGCACTGAAGCTTTCTTT. This encodes CASSSGAGKGTEAFF. The chain has TRBV11-3 and TRBJ1-1; D is unclear. CDR3 size: 15 residues. V lost 4 bases and J lost 4, with 16 bases in between. Germline V gene sequence: CDR1 SGHNT, CDR2 YENEEA.

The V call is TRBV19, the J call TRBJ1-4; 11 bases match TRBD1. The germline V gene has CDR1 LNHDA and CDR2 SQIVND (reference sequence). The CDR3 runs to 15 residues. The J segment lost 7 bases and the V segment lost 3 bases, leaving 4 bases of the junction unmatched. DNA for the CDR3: TGTGCCAGTAGTATTCTGGGACAGGGGGGTGAAAAACTGTTTTTT. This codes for CASSILGQGGEKLFF. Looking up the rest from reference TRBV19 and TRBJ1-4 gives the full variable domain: DGGITQSPKYLFRKEGQNVTLSCEQNLNHDAMYWYRQDPGQGLRLIYYSQIVNDFQKGDIAEGYSVSREKKESFPLTVTSAQKNPTAFYLCASSILGQGGEKLFFGSGTQLSVL.